The text below deals with one T cell receptor beta chain. Its antigen is not known. Assay version v3.0 of immunoSEQ was used, and it was run at survey level. Assay used: immunoSEQ multiplex PCR; TCRdb lists only in-frame clones, some missing. This sample carries fewer than 15,000 clones, under 85% of them seen once, and the ten largest clones take around 10%. This record belongs to a study of long-term antiretroviral therapy in people with HIV. Whole-study results and caveats: The study lacked data on ART adherence, viral resistance or therapy changes. Upon ART, diversity increased but remained lower than transplant donor controls. The clones with expansion before ART were dominant in the repertoire at all time points.

Per donor, a minimum of one pre-ART and a minimum of two post-ART PBMC samples were available. This specimen consisted of unsorted PBMCs, obtained 0.8 years before starting antiretroviral therapy. The receptor comes from a woman aged 40 to 55 with HIV.

The CDR3 sequence is CASSAQGASGYTF. As DNA, the CDR3 is TGTGCCAGCAGTGCTCAGGGGGCTAGTGGCTACACCTTC. This rearrangement joins TRBV6-4 to TRBJ1-2, with 8 bases identical to TRBD1. CDR1 MRHNA and CDR2 SNTAGT come from the germline V gene. The CDR3 totals 13 residues. V lost 4 bases and J lost 7; bases outside the gene matches: 5.